This record looks at one T cell receptor (beta chain) sequence and its context. The CDR3 runs to 13 residues. V shed 1 base, J shed 3 bases, and the junction held 0 bases outside the gene matches. These data come from a study of blood T cell repertoires in COVID-19. Per the authors' pipeline: Estimates of nucleated cell counts were drawn from the amplification of reference gene primers. Using immunoSEQ multiplex PCR, the repertoire was profiled, and TCRdb retains in-frame clones only, with some absent. D and trimming were read from the DNA, whereas the V and J calls and clone size are those reported in that table. Among 65,000 to 75,000 clones listed, around 78% were seen once.

V gene TRBV12-3 or TRBV12-4 combines with J gene TRBJ2-7; 7 bases are a match to TRBD2. Specimen: peripheral blood. The sequence was obtained from a human donor in a cohort sampled during active COVID-19. DNA of the CDR3: TGTGCCAGCAGTTTAGGCGGGAGCTACGAGCAGTACTTC. Residues: CASSLGGSYEQYF.